The 4 T cell receptor beta chains presented below share a single source sample, sequenced in a study of human T cells and chemical hapten exposure. The authors extracted total RNA from unfractionated whole blood. TCRdb itself ran the 5' RACE reads through MiXCR, one entry per CDR3 protein. The top ten hold 2% to 2.5% of the sample, which has 81,000 or so distinct CDR3 sequences, roughly 7.7% seen once. These receptors came from a male donor in good health.

V gene TRBV27 combines with J gene TRBJ2-1; 12 bases align to TRBD2. Germline V gives CDR1 MNHEY, CDR2 SMNVEV (reference sequence). The CDR3 runs to 17 residues. V was pared by 4 bases and J by 10 bases, with 14 bases of the junction left unmatched. CDR3 region: CASSSLAGGGPHGEQFF. Written as DNA, the CDR3 is TGTGCCAGCAGTTCCCTAGCGGGGGGGGGTCCACATGGGGAGCAGTTCTTC.

This clonotype came up many times. The gene calls are TRBV29-1 and TRBJ2-7; 7 bases fit TRBD2. Germline CDR1 and CDR2: SQVTM and ANQGSEA. Unmatched junction bases numbered 7, after V lost 2 bases and J lost 6 bases. This CDR3 has 13 amino acids. CDR3 in DNA: TGCAGCGTTGAATATGGGAGGGCCGGCGAGCAGTACTTC. Protein sequence: CSVEYGRAGEQYF.

The V and J genes are TRBV7-6 and TRBJ2-1; D is unclear. The CDR3 loop spans 15 amino acids. Germline V gene data show CDR1 as SGHVS and CDR2 as FNYEAQ. Trimming stripped 5 bases from V and 2 bases from J, with 13 bases between. CDR3 region: CASSGRFGAYNEQFF. DNA of the CDR3: TGTGCCAGCAGCGGACGCTTTGGGGCCTACAATGAGCAGTTCTTC.

This clonotype was seen many times. The rearrangement uses TRBV20-1 and TRBJ2-7; 7 bases agree with TRBD1. Germline V gene lookup returns CDR1 DFQATT and CDR2 SNEGSKA (reference sequence). The CDR3 covers 13 residues. J gave up 4 bases and V 4 bases, and 7 bases lay outside the gene matches. The CDR3 bases are TGCAGTGCTATGACAGGGAAGGTGTACGAGCAGTACTTC. This sequence encodes CSAMTGKVYEQYF.